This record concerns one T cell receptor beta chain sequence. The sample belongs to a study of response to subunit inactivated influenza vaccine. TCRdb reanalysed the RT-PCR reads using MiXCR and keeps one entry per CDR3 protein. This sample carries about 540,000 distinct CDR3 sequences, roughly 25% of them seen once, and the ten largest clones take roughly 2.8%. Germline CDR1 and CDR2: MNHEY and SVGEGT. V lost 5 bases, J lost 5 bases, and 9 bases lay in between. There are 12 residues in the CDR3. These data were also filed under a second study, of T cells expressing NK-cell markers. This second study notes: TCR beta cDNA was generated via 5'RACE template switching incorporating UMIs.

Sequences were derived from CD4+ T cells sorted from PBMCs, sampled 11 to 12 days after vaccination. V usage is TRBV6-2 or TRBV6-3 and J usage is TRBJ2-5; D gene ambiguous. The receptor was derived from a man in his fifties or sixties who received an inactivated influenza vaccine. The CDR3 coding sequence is TGTGCCAGCAGTCAGCGTCATGAGACCCAGTACTTC. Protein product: CASSQRHETQYF.